The 20 T cell receptor beta chains below come from one sample, sequenced in a study of shared clonotypes between healthy human individuals. Sequenced by immunoSEQ multiplex PCR; TCRdb stores in-frame clones only, minus some. The sample records around 2.3 million clones, almost 96% being singletons. The sample was naive CD4+ T cells sorted from blood. Regarding subset: CD45RA+ positively selected. Every receptor here comes from a man aged 18 to 30 in good health.

The chain uses TRBV11-1 and TRBJ1-2; D gene unclear. This CDR3 is 14 amino acids long. Germline V CDR1 and CDR2: SGHAT, FQDESV (reference sequence). V lost 3 bases and J 3 bases, leaving 11 bases between the germline ends. Written as DNA, the CDR3 is TGTGCCAGCAGCTTTGGGGAGGCGGACTATGGCTACACCTTC. As protein: CASSFGEADYGYTF.

The chain is built from TRBV2 and TRBJ2-5, with TRBD1 matching 7 bases. Germline V CDR1 and CDR2: SNHLY, FYNNEI. The CDR3 runs to 15 residues. The junction had 10 bases not matched to a gene; V was cut back by 7 bases and J by 2 bases. The CDR3 reads CASMEGGMGQETQYF. The CDR3 DNA is TGTGCCAGCATGGAAGGGGGCATGGGTCAAGAGACCCAGTACTTC.

The V gene is TRBV5-1, the J gene TRBJ2-5, with a tentative D call TRBD2 (5 bases). The CDR3 is 15 residues long. CDR1 SGHRS and CDR2 YFSETQ come from the germline V gene. Between the trimmed V and J ends, which lost 0 bases and 1 base, there was a span of 10 bases. Here the CDR3 reads CASSLAQRPQETQYF. The CDR3, as DNA: TGCGCCAGCAGCTTGGCCCAGCGGCCCCAAGAGACCCAGTACTTC.

This clone has only one observation. The CDR3 sequence: CASSPPGPGWGNPTYEQYF. Here the CDR3 DNA reads TGTGCCAGCAGCCCACCCGGTCCCGGCTGGGGGAACCCCACCTACGAGCAGTACTTC. The chain couples TRBV7-2 to TRBJ2-7, with D perhaps assigned TRBD1 or TRBD2 (5 bases each). The CDR3 contains 19 residues. Germline V CDR1 and CDR2: SGHTA, FQGNSA. The ends were cut back, 5 bases at V and 2 bases at J, with 28 bases in the middle.

Details on this clone: This sample includes further DNA sequences coding for the same CDR3. The rearrangement uses TRBV11-2 and TRBJ2-1; 7 nucleotides align to TRBD1. The CDR3 length is 15 residues. Germline V gene lookup returns CDR1 SGHAT and CDR2 FQNNGV. The ends lost 1 base at V and 4 bases at J; junction bases unmatched: 4. CDR3 sequence reads: CASSLAGGRYNEQFF. In nucleotides, the CDR3 is TGTGCCAGCAGCTTAGCAGGGGGACGATACAATGAGCAGTTCTTC.

J is TRBJ2-7 and V is TRBV5-1, with TRBD1 identical over 7 bases. The trim removed 3 bases at V and 5 bases at J, leaving 8 bases unmatched. Germline V gene sequence: CDR1 SGHRS, CDR2 YFSETQ. This CDR3 has 14 amino acids. CDR3 DNA: TGCGCCAGCAGCTCGGGGACAGCCGTCAACGAGCAGTACTTC. This translates into CASSSGTAVNEQYF.

The chain is built from TRBV6-5 and TRBJ2-7; 10 bases line up with TRBD1. Germline V lookup: CDR1 MNHEY, CDR2 SVGAGI. This CDR3 is 14 amino acids long. With V trimmed by 4 bases and J by 4 bases, 4 bases remained unmatched. The CDR3 DNA follows: TGTGCCAGCAGTTTCGGGACAGGGGTTTACGAGCAGTACTTC. Its protein is CASSFGTGVYEQYF.

The chain recombines TRBV11-1 with TRBJ2-7; no firm D call. The CDR3 is 11 amino acids. The V end lost 1 base, the J end lost 7 bases, and 5 bases lay between the germline ends. The germline CDR1 and CDR2 sequences are SGHAT and FQDESV (reference sequence). The CDR3 region is CASSLDREQYF. In DNA form, the CDR3 reads TGTGCCAGCAGCTTAGATCGGGAGCAGTACTTC.

This clone was detected only a few times. Other DNA sequences within the sample encode an identical CDR3. The chain employs TRBV7-9 and TRBJ2-7; possible D gene TRBD2, 5 bases. The CDR3 contains 13 residues. V lost 0 bases and J 3 bases, leaving 6 bases between the germline ends. The germline gives CDR1 SEHNR, CDR2 FQNEAQ (reference sequence). The CDR3 spells CASSLAGLYEQYF. The CDR3 region has the DNA TGTGCCAGCAGCTTAGCCGGACTCTACGAGCAGTACTTC.

In regard to this clone: Distinct nucleotide sequences in the sample also encode this CDR3. The chain joins TRBV19 to TRBJ1-6; possible D gene TRBD1, 6 bases. Germline loops: CDR1 LNHDA, CDR2 SQIVND (reference sequence). This CDR3 has 14 residues. Between the trimmed V and J ends, which lost 3 bases and 7 bases, there was a span of 10 bases. CDR3 sequence: CASSIVQGNSPLHF. The CDR3 DNA follows: TGTGCCAGTAGTATTGTGCAGGGGAATTCACCCCTCCACTTT. Variable domain in full (rest from reference TRBV19 and TRBJ1-6): DGGITQSPKYLFRKEGQNVTLSCEQNLNHDAMYWYRQDPGQGLRLIYYSQIVNDFQKGDIAEGYSVSREKKESFPLTVTSAQKNPTAFYLCASSIVQGNSPLHFGNGTRLTVT.

V is TRBV19 and J is TRBJ2-7, with 9 nucleotides matching TRBD2. Germline CDR1 reads LNHDA; CDR2 reads SQIVND (reference sequence). Trimming removed 4 bases from V and 2 bases from J; junction bases left unmatched: 12. The CDR3 is 17 residues long. The CDR3 spells CASSSGGGSGPPYEQYF. DNA of the CDR3: TGTGCCAGTAGTAGCGGGGGGGGATCAGGTCCTCCCTACGAGCAGTACTTC.

In regard to this clone: Different DNA sequences within this sample yield the same CDR3. The chain joins TRBV19 to TRBJ1-2; D remains unclear. The CDR3 has 13 residues. From germline, CDR1 is LNHDA and CDR2 SQIVND (reference sequence). Trimming pared 1 base from V and 4 bases from J, leaving 7 bases between. DNA of the CDR3: TGTGCCAGTAGTATAGGGGTAGGCTATGGCTACACCTTC. It codes for CASSIGVGYGYTF.

A note on this clone: The junction does not match germline at one end; this may be a read error. For the CDR3, the DNA is TGTGCTAGCAATAATGGAGAGGATGGAAACACCATATATTTT. Translated, it gives CASNNGEDGNTIYF. The chain joins TRBV7-7 to TRBJ1-3; D gene uncertain. This CDR3 comprises 14 residues. The germline V gene has CDR1 SSHAT and CDR2 FNYEAQ (reference sequence).

The chain recombines TRBV2 with TRBJ2-6; maybe TRBD2 (6 bases). This CDR3 is 15 amino acids long. The V end lost 10 bases, the J end lost 0 bases, and 13 bases lay between the germline ends. Germline V gene data show CDR1 as SNHLY and CDR2 as FYNNEI. The CDR3 protein is CATGAGNSGANVLTF. For the CDR3, the DNA is TGTGCCACTGGGGCGGGGAACTCTGGGGCCAACGTCCTGACTTTC.

V gene TRBV6-1 combines with J gene TRBJ1-2; 8 bases agree with TRBD1. The germline V gene encodes CDR1 MNHNS and CDR2 SASEGT. This CDR3 is 14 amino acids long. The V gene end was trimmed by 2 bases and the J gene end by 7 bases; junction bases not matched to a gene: 6. CDR3 amino acids: CASSEWTGFGGYTF. CDR3 coding DNA: TGTGCCAGCAGTGAATGGACAGGGTTTGGTGGCTACACCTTC.

The chain links TRBV7-8 to TRBJ1-6, with D unresolved. The V end was cut by 3 bases, the J end by 10 bases, with 16 bases between. Germline V CDR1 and CDR2: SGHVS, FQNEAQ. The CDR3 sequence is 15 residues long. In nucleotides, the CDR3 is TGTGCCAGCAGCTTCATTGAATCGGACGGGTCACCCCTCCACTTT. It specifies CASSFIESDGSPLHF.

As for this clone: Within the sample, other DNA sequences also encode this same CDR3. The chain joins TRBV5-1 to TRBJ1-2, with TRBD1 identical over 7 bases. The CDR3 sequence is 13 residues long. Germline V gene lookup returns CDR1 SGHRS and CDR2 YFSETQ. With V trimmed by 2 bases and J by 3 bases, 1 base remained unmatched. The CDR3 sequence: CASSFDRDYGYTF. The DNA for the CDR3 is TGCGCCAGCAGCTTCGACAGGGACTATGGCTACACCTTC. The whole variable domain, filled in from reference TRBV5-1 and TRBJ1-2, reads KAGVTQTPRYLIKTRGQQVTLSCSPISGHRSVSWYQQTPGQGLQFLFEYFSETQRNKGNFPGRFSGRQFSNSRSEMNVSTLELGDSALYLCASSFDRDYGYTFGSGTRLTVV.

This rearrangement joins TRBV23-1 to TRBJ1-5; the D gene is possibly TRBD1 (6 bases). TRBV23-1 is labeled an ORF, and its function is uncertain. CDR3 length: 15 amino acids. The V end lost 1 base, the J end lost 3 bases, and 10 bases lay between the germline ends. The CDR3 reads CASSQYGGLNQPQHF. CDR3 bases: TGCGCCAGCAGTCAATACGGGGGGCTCAATCAGCCCCAGCATTTT.

The V and J genes are TRBV5-1 and TRBJ2-3; 7 positions agree with TRBD2. V trimming: 1 base; J trimming: 4 bases; junction bases outside the gene matches: 6. Germline values: CDR1 SGHRS, CDR2 YFSETQ. The CDR3 spans 15 residues. CDR3 bases: TGCGCCAGCAGCTTGCCTGGGAGGGGTGCAGATACGCAGTATTTT. It translates to CASSLPGRGADTQYF.

In the case of this clone: This sample includes further DNA sequences coding for the same CDR3. This rearrangement joins TRBV19 to TRBJ2-7; D gene ambiguous. Trimming removed 6 bases at V and 2 bases at J, with 11 bases between. CDR3 length: 13 residues. Germline CDR1 reads LNHDA; CDR2 reads SQIVND (reference sequence). This CDR3 reads CASSPRGTYEQYF. DNA of the CDR3: TGTGCCAGTAGCCCCAGAGGCACCTACGAGCAGTACTTC.